This entry concerns a single T cell receptor beta chain. This sample was taken from a study of blood T cell repertoires in COVID-19. TCRdb's copy holds only in-frame clones and misses some; the assay was immunoSEQ multiplex PCR. The profile shows about 320,000 clones, roughly 85% of them singletons. Germline V gives CDR1 SEHNR, CDR2 FQNEAQ (reference sequence). CDR3 size: 12 residues. Trimming cost V 4 bases and J 2 bases, with 6 bases left between them. This receptor was identified in a human donor in a cohort sampled during active COVID-19. Material: peripheral blood. The chain combines TRBV7-9 with TRBJ2-7, with D unclear. The CDR3 region is CASSSQTYEQYF. As DNA, the CDR3 is TGTGCCAGCAGCTCACAGACCTACGAGCAGTACTTC.